This T cell receptor (beta chain) was obtained from a study of T cells in Graves' hyperthyroidism and ophthalmopathy. Diagnostic assessment was based on clinical symptoms, serum thyroxine and TRAb, thyroid ultrasound and orbital computed tomography. This clonotype turned up a few times. Authors of the study amplified TCR beta CDR3 regions from RNA transcripts. When the TCR CDR3 underwent first-round RT-PCR, the HTBI primer set was used. Using its own MiXCR run on the multiplex PCR reads, TCRdb lists one record per CDR3 protein. The table has 550,000 to 850,000 distinct CDR3 sequences, roughly a sixth seen once. Germline CDR1 is SEHNR and CDR2 is FQNEAQ (reference sequence). Trimming took off 3 bases at V and 5 bases at J, with 11 bases between the two ends. The CDR3 extends over 14 amino acids.

This TCR was recovered from a woman between 45 and 65 years old with Graves' hyperthyroidism that later progressed to Graves' ophthalmopathy. Sample: blood. This chain uses TRBV7-9 with TRBJ2-1; D gene ambiguous. Written as DNA, the CDR3 is TGTGCCAGCAGCTTGGGTAGAAGCAACAATGAGCAGTTCTTC. Protein: CASSLGRSNNEQFF.